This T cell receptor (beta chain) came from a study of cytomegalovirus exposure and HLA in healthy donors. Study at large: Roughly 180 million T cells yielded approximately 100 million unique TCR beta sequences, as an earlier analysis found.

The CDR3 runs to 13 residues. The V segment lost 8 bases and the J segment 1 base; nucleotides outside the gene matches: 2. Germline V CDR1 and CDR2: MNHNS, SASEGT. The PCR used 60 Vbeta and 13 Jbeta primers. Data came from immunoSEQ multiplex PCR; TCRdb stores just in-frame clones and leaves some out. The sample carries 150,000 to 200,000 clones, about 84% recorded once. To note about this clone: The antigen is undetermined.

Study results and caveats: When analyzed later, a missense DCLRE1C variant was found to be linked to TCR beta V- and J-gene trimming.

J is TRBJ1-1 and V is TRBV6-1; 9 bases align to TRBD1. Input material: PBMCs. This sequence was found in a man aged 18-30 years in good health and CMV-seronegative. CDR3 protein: CASGQGTNTEAFF. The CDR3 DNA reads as TGTGCCAGCGGACAGGGGACGAACACTGAAGCTTTCTTT.